This T cell receptor (beta chain) was found in a study of blood T cells in healthy people across ages. This clonotype came up many times. Germline V gene sequence: CDR1 SGHTA, CDR2 FQGNSA. V was trimmed by 2 bases and J by 5 bases, leaving 13 bases between them. CDR3 size: 15 residues. PCR was performed a second time for roughly 7 to 12 cycles using a sample-barcoded 5' primer and a J-beta primer mix. Sequencing of every sample gave 2.5 million or more CDR3-containing paired-end reads. TCRdb independently ran MiXCR on the 5' RACE reads; one entry per CDR3 protein. The sample has 660,000 or so distinct CDR3 sequences, 58% seen once.

This TCR derives from a man aged 55 to 70 in good health. Material for sequencing was blood. The J gene is TRBJ2-1, the V gene TRBV7-2; D gene ambiguous. CDR3 bases: TGTGCCAGCAGCTTATCTAGGGCGACCCACAATGAGCAGTTCTTC. Translation gives CASSLSRATHNEQFF.